Each of the 13 T cell receptor beta chains below was sequenced from the same sample in a study of graft-versus-host responses after intestinal transplantation. Their specific antigens are unknown. Repertoires were generated with immunoSEQ multiplex PCR, while TCRdb's copy carries only in-frame clones and drops some. The sample lists more than 40,000 clones, 85% to 95% seen once, with 0.23% in the top ten. This specimen was unstimulated CD8+ T cells sorted from spleen or lymph node cells, taken before transplant. The receptor set was obtained from a human donor who was the organ donor for an intestinal transplant.

The chain is built from TRBV7-2 and TRBJ2-7, with D perhaps TRBD2 (6 bases). CDR3 length equals 13 residues. Trimming took 3 bases from V and 2 from J, leaving 8 bases between them. Per germline, CDR1 SGHTA and CDR2 FQGNSA. CDR3 sequence: CASSFGGTYEQYF. The CDR3 bases are TGTGCCAGCAGCTTCGGGGGTACCTACGAGCAGTACTTC. The complete variable domain, with remaining parts taken from reference TRBV7-2 and TRBJ2-7, reads GAGVSQSPSNKVTEKGKDVELRCDPISGHTALYWYRQSLGQGLEFLIYFQGNSAPDKSGLPSDRFSAERTGGSVSTLTIQRTQQEDSAVYLCASSFGGTYEQYFGPGTRLTVT.

This clone was observed a few times. The chain carries TRBV9 and TRBJ2-2; tentative D call: TRBD2 (6 bases). The V gene's germline CDR1 is SGDLS and CDR2 YYNGEE. The CDR3 runs to 14 residues. V lost 3 bases to trimming and J lost 7 bases, with 13 bases between them. The CDR3 sequence: CASSDPGVDGELFF. DNA for the CDR3: TGTGCCAGCAGCGACCCGGGGGTGGACGGGGAGCTGTTTTTT.

The sample holds one count of this clone. This chain links TRBV4-1 with TRBJ1-2; D not resolved. Germline-derived CDR1 and CDR2 are MGHRA and YSYEKL. The ends were cut back, 0 bases at V and 3 bases at J, with 8 bases in the middle. This CDR3 spans 14 amino acids. CDR3 protein: CASSQDLSDYGYTF. CDR3 bases: TGCGCCAGCAGCCAAGATCTATCTGACTATGGCTACACCTTC.

The chain uses TRBV4-1 and TRBJ1-5, with TRBD1 matching over 11 bases. After removal of 0 bases from V and 6 bases from J, the junction contained 7 bases not matched to a gene. This CDR3 has 17 amino acids. Per the germline V gene, CDR1 is MGHRA and CDR2 is YSYEKL. CDR3 in DNA: TGCGCCAGCAGCCAAGAGAGGACAGGGGGCGCCGGTCAGCCCCAGCATTTT. It is translated as CASSQERTGGAGQPQHF.

The rearrangement joins TRBV29-1 to TRBJ2-7; TRBD1 matches at 9 bases. CDR1 SQVTM and CDR2 ANQGSEA come from the germline V gene. The V gene end was trimmed by 6 bases and the J gene end by 6 bases; junction bases not matched to a gene: 9. This CDR3 is built from 13 residues. CDR3 residues: CSVAQGAVGEQYF. The CDR3 nucleotides read TGCAGCGTCGCACAGGGGGCGGTTGGCGAGCAGTACTTC.

The V gene is TRBV9, the J gene TRBJ2-7; the D gene is possibly TRBD2 (5 bases). CDR1 is SGDLS, CDR2 YYNGEE, per germline. V was trimmed by 2 bases and J by 0 bases, leaving 9 bases between them. The CDR3 consists of 14 residues. DNA for the CDR3: TGTGCCAGCAGCGTGACGGGAAACTCCTACGAGCAGTACTTC. This sequence encodes CASSVTGNSYEQYF.

The chain uses TRBV7-9 and TRBJ2-7; possibly TRBD1 for D (5 bases). This CDR3 is built from 16 residues. CDR1 and CDR2 from the germline V gene are SEHNR and FQNEAQ (reference sequence). V lost 4 bases to trimming and J lost 5 bases, with 21 bases between them. In nucleotides, the CDR3 is TGTGCCAGCAGCTCGACAGATCGCGGCCCCTTAGACGAGCAGTACTTC. Protein product: CASSSTDRGPLDEQYF.

J is TRBJ2-1 and V is TRBV28; 9 nucleotides line up with TRBD2. This CDR3 region has 18 residues. Germline V gene lookup returns CDR1 MDHEN and CDR2 SYDVKM. Germline trimming cut 3 bases from V and 0 bases from J; bases unmatched to any gene: 9. The CDR3 is CASSLLAGPVSSYNEQFF. The CDR3 DNA sequence: TGTGCCAGCAGTTTGCTAGCGGGGCCGGTGAGCTCCTACAATGAGCAGTTCTTC.

The rearrangement links TRBV7-8 to TRBJ1-6; D is unresolved. Germline CDR1 and CDR2: SGHVS and FQNEAQ. The CDR3 consists of 17 residues. With 4 bases removed from V and 7 bases from J, the gap between germline ends came to 20 bases. CDR3 region: CASSSLGGPDPNSPLHF. The CDR3 nucleotides are TGTGCCAGCAGCTCCTTAGGTGGGCCTGACCCAAATTCACCCCTCCACTTT.

The rearrangement joins TRBV2 to TRBJ2-7, with TRBD1 identical over 7 bases. The CDR3 is 13 amino acids. Germline CDR1 reads SNHLY; CDR2 reads FYNNEI. Unmatched junction bases numbered 5, after V lost 6 bases and J lost 3 bases. The DNA for the CDR3 is TGTGCCAGCAGGGGACAGATACTCTACGAGCAGTACTTC. It translates to CASRGQILYEQYF.

The V call is TRBV5-6, the J call TRBJ1-1, with 8 bases matching TRBD1. V trimming: 2 bases; J trimming: 4 bases; junction bases outside the gene matches: 4. CDR3 length: 14 amino acids. CDR1 SGHDT and CDR2 YYEEEE come from the germline V gene. The CDR3 sequence is CASSLTGGITEAFF. The CDR3, as DNA: TGTGCCAGCAGCTTAACAGGGGGAATCACTGAAGCTTTCTTT. The full variable domain, completed using reference TRBV5-6 and TRBJ1-1, is DAGVTQSPTHLIKTRGQQVTLRCSPKSGHDTVSWYQQALGQGPQFIFQYYEEEERQRGNFPDRFSGHQFPNYSSELNVNALLLGDSALYLCASSLTGGITEAFFGQGTRLTVV.

The rearrangement joins TRBV4-1 to TRBJ2-7; 8 positions match TRBD1. The germline V gene has CDR1 MGHRA and CDR2 YSYEKL. V lost 6 bases and J lost 7; bases outside the gene matches: 11. The CDR3 sequence is 14 residues long. This CDR3 is CASRNEGDRMEQYF. The CDR3 nucleotides read TGCGCCAGCAGAAACGAGGGGGACAGGATGGAGCAGTACTTC.

V gene TRBV7-8 combines with J gene TRBJ2-1; D might be TRBD1 or TRBD2, each matching 5 bases. The CDR3 consists of 17 residues. Germline loops: CDR1 SGHVS, CDR2 FQNEAQ. Trimming removed 1 base from V and 0 bases from J, with 13 bases in between. CDR3 DNA sequence: TGTGCCAGCAGCTTAGAGGCCGGGACCACCTCCTACAATGAGCAGTTCTTC. It codes for CASSLEAGTTSYNEQFF.